This T cell receptor (beta chain) was documented in a study of chemoradiotherapy in HPV16-positive cancers. The CDR3 is 15 amino acids. Germline loops: CDR1 SGHVS, CDR2 FQNEAQ. Clones were sequenced by immunoSEQ multiplex PCR, and TCRdb holds only the in-frame ones, with some missing. The sample shows approximately 11,000 clones, roughly two thirds of them seen only once. The V and J genes are TRBV7-8 and TRBJ2-5; the D gene is possibly TRBD2 (7 bases). Judging by the DNA end, TRBJ2-7 fits better; the J call may be wrong. This clonotype was obtained from a human donor with HPV-associated anogenital cancer. Specimen collection occurred from a patient who underwent chemoradiotherapy. The DNA for the CDR3 is TGTGCCAGCAGCTTAGTTGCGGGGGCGGTGAACGAGCAGTACTTC. Protein: CASSLVAGAVNEQYF.